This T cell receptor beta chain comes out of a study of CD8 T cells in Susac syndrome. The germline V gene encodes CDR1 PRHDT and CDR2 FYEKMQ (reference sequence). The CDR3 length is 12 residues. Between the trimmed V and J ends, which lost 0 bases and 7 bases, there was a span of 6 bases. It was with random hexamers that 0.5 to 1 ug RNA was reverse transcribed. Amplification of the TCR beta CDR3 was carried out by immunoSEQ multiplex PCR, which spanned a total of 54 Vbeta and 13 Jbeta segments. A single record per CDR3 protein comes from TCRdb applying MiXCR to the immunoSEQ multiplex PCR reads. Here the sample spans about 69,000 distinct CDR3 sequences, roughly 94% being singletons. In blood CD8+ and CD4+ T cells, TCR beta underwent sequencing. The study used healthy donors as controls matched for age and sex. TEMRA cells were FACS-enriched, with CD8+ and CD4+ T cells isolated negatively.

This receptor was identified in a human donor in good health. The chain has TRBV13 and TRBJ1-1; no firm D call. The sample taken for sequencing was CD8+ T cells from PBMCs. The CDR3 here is CASSLGKNEAFF. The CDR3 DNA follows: TGTGCCAGCAGCTTAGGGAAGAATGAAGCTTTCTTT.